Listed below are T cell receptor beta chains from one sample, sequenced in a study of blood T cell repertoires in COVID-19. Here immunoSEQ multiplex PCR was the method, and the copy in TCRdb shows in-frame clones only, minus some. The data contain roughly 87,000 clones, 89% of them singletons. Material for sequencing was peripheral blood. These receptors all stem from a woman older than 75 with active COVID-19. Each CDR3 is given with its conserved first and last residue. Fields, in order: V gene, D gene, clone size, J gene, CDR3 DNA, CDR3 protein. The D gene is left open where the match is weak. Some rows have no size entry. The others give once, few or many, or a class for an expanded clone.

TRBV5-8	NA	NA	TRBJ2-3	TGTGCCAGCAGCTTGGAGGGGACTGATACGCAGTATTTT	CASSLEGTDTQYF
TRBV11-3	NA	NA	TRBJ2-1	TGTGCCAGCAGCTCATGGGAGCGTAATGAGCAGTTCTTC	CASSSWERNEQFF
TRBV7-2	TRBD2	NA	TRBJ2-5	TGTGCCAGCAGCCAAAGCCGCATAGCGGGCTACCAAGAGACCCAGTACTTC	CASSQSRIAGYQETQYF
TRBV28	TRBD2	NA	TRBJ2-1	TGTGCCAGCAGTTATACCCGACTAGCGGGAGGCAATGAGCAGTTCTTC	CASSYTRLAGGNEQFF
TRBV18	NA	NA	TRBJ2-2	TGTGCCAGCTCACCAGGAGGCAGAACAAACACCGGGGAGCTGTTTTTT	CASSPGGRTNTGELFF
TRBV18	TRBD2	NA	TRBJ2-5	TGTGCCAGCTCACCACCGGGACTAGCGGGAGGCGGGGAGACCCAGTACTTC	CASSPPGLAGGGETQYF
TRBV10-3	NA	NA	TRBJ2-7	TGTGCCATCAGTGAGTCGCCCCCTAACGAGCAGTACTTC	CAISESPPNEQYF
TRBV6-5	NA	NA	TRBJ2-7	TGTGCCAGCAGTTACCGGACACCCTACGAGCAGTACTTC	CASSYRTPYEQYF
TRBV3-1/TRBV3-2	NA	NA	TRBJ2-3	TGTGCCAGCAGCGGTTTATTCCAGGGGGGAGGCACAGATACGCAGTATTTT	CASSGLFQGGGTDTQYF
TRBV10-2	TRBD1	NA	TRBJ2-7	TGCGCCAGCAGGAACAGGGGGCACTCCTACGAGCAGTACTTC	CASRNRGHSYEQYF
TRBV2	NA	NA	TRBJ1-5	TGTGCCAGCAGTGATATAGCCAGGGGACCCCAGCATTTT	CASSDIARGPQHF
TRBV29-1	TRBD1	NA	TRBJ2-4	TGCAGCGTTGTTTTGGCGGCAGGGGGTATTAACATTCAGTACTTC	CSVVLAAGGINIQYF
TRBV9	TRBD1	once	TRBJ1-3	TGTGCCAGCAGCGCCCAACAGGGGCCTAGCTCTGGAAACACCATATATTTT	CASSAQQGPSSGNTIYF
TRBV4-3	NA	once	TRBJ2-2	TGCGCCAGCAGCCAAGCTTATCAGTACACCGGGGAGCTGTTTTTT	CASSQAYQYTGELFF
TRBV12-3/TRBV12-4	TRBD1	NA	TRBJ2-3	TGTGCCAGCAGTCTTAACAGGGGTAAGGTCCAGTATTTT	CASSLNRGKVQYF
TRBV3-1/TRBV3-2	TRBD1	NA	TRBJ1-4	TGTGCCAGCAGCCAACACAGGACAGGGGCTAATGAAAAACTGTTTTTT	CASSQHRTGANEKLFF